The 19 T cell receptor beta chains below were found in one sample sequenced in a study of blood T cell repertoires in COVID-19. Assay used: immunoSEQ multiplex PCR; TCRdb lists only in-frame clones, some missing. The profile shows around 200,000 clones, 80% to 90% of them singletons. Sample: peripheral blood. These receptors were taken from an elderly woman with acute or convalescent COVID-19.

The chain carries TRBV4-3 and TRBJ1-5; TRBD1 is a possible D gene (6 bases). V was clipped by 0 bases and J by 2 bases, with 11 bases between them. The CDR3 is 16 amino acids. Germline V gene lookup returns CDR1 LGHNA and CDR2 YSLEER. The CDR3 sequence is CASSQEKGGGNQPQHF. The CDR3 nucleotides are TGCGCCAGCAGCCAAGAAAAGGGGGGGGGCAATCAGCCCCAGCATTTT.

The rearrangement uses TRBV9 and TRBJ2-5; 10 nucleotides align to TRBD2. Germline V gives CDR1 SGDLS, CDR2 YYNGEE. Trimming took 2 bases from V and 4 from J; bases not matched to a gene: 8. The CDR3 is 16 residues long. The chain's CDR3 is CASSVGSGGAPETQYF. In nucleotides, the CDR3 is TGTGCCAGCAGCGTCGGGAGCGGGGGGGCCCCAGAGACCCAGTACTTC.

The chain uses TRBV29-1 and TRBJ2-1; TRBD2 matches at 7 bases. Germline CDR1 and CDR2: SQVTM and ANQGSEA. V shed 4 bases and J 4 bases; nucleotides not matched to a gene: 1. The CDR3 covers 12 residues. The CDR3 loop reads CSVAGGYNEQFF. The CDR3 DNA sequence: TGCAGCGTTGCGGGGGGATACAATGAGCAGTTCTTC.

This chain links TRBV4-3 with TRBJ1-1; no clear D. Between the trimmed V and J ends, which lost 0 bases and 6 bases, there was a span of 14 bases. Germline V gene lookup returns CDR1 LGHNA and CDR2 YSLEER. This CDR3 is built from 15 residues. The CDR3 DNA follows: TGCGCCAGCAGCCAAGATGCCCCTAAAATTGCTGAAGCTTTCTTT. It encodes CASSQDAPKIAEAFF.

CDR3 in amino acids: CASSSPWQGGYGYTF. The CDR3 nucleotides are TGTGCCAGCAGTTCCCCGTGGCAGGGCGGCTATGGCTACACCTTC. The rearrangement links TRBV6-2 or TRBV6-3 to TRBJ1-2; a possible D gene is TRBD1 (5 bases). This CDR3 region has 15 residues. Trimming shortened V by 4 bases and J by 4 bases, and 16 bases separated the two germline ends. The germline V gene encodes CDR1 MNHEY and CDR2 SVGEGT.

The J gene is TRBJ2-2, the V gene TRBV5-1; 10 bases match TRBD1. Looked up from germline, CDR1 is SGHRS and CDR2 is YFSETQ. The J segment lost 3 bases and the V segment lost 2 bases, leaving 7 bases of the junction unmatched. The CDR3 length is 17 residues. The CDR3 DNA is TGCGCCAGCAGCTTCCGGACCGGGACAGGGGACACCGGGGAGCTGTTTTTT. Its protein is CASSFRTGTGDTGELFF.

This clone was seen more than once but under ten times. V gene TRBV11-3 combines with J gene TRBJ1-3; 7 bases map to TRBD1. With V trimmed by 6 bases and J by 2 bases, 7 bases remained unmatched. Germline CDR1 SGHNT, CDR2 YENEEA. The CDR3 contains 15 residues. The CDR3 region has the DNA TGTGCCAGCAGATATACAGGGGACCCTGGAAACACCATATATTTT. Amino acids: CASRYTGDPGNTIYF.

This clone was counted between two and nine times. The CDR3 DNA is TGTGCCAGTAGTCCCTTCCAGTGGTCCGATCAGCCCCAGCATTTT. Translating it yields CASSPFQWSDQPQHF. V is TRBV19 and J is TRBJ1-5, with unresolved D. V shed 5 bases and J shed 5 bases, with 16 bases lying between them. The germline V gene encodes CDR1 LNHDA and CDR2 SQIVND (reference sequence). This CDR3 has 15 residues.

The chain links TRBV5-1 to TRBJ1-1; D not certain. V was clipped by 0 bases and J by 1 base, with 4 bases between them. CDR1 and CDR2 (germline): SGHRS, YFSETQ. CDR3 size: 13 residues. The DNA for the CDR3 is TGCGCCAGCAGCTTGGTCAGGAACACTGAAGCTTTCTTT. As protein: CASSLVRNTEAFF.

The genes are TRBV6-2 or TRBV6-3 and TRBJ2-5; 8 positions agree with TRBD2. With V trimmed by 3 bases and J by 4 bases, 13 bases remained unmatched. Germline V CDR1 and CDR2: MNHEY, SVGEGT. The CDR3 totals 17 residues. CDR3 coding DNA: TGTGCCAGCAGTTATGGGTCCCGGGCCGCGGGGGGAGAGACCCAGTACTTC. It codes for CASSYGSRAAGGETQYF.

This chain joins TRBV5-1 and TRBJ1-2; D uncertain. Germline V CDR1 and CDR2: SGHRS, YFSETQ. This CDR3 region has 13 residues. With 0 bases removed from V and 8 bases from J, the gap between germline ends came to 11 bases. CDR3 bases: TGCGCCAGCAGCTTGGAGGAGGTCTCCGGCTACACCTTC. Protein sequence: CASSLEEVSGYTF.

This chain uses TRBV30 with TRBJ2-7, with 9 bases that match TRBD2. This CDR3 comprises 13 residues. Germline values: CDR1 GTSNPN, CDR2 SVGIG (reference sequence). V shed 4 bases, J shed 7 bases, and the junction held 8 bases outside the gene matches. In DNA, the CDR3 is TGTGCCTGGATTTCGGCGGGAGGGAGTGAGCAGTACTTC. Translating it yields CAWISAGGSEQYF.

The sample holds a few counts of this clone. The chain joins TRBV5-1 to TRBJ1-4; D not resolved. The CDR3 has 15 residues. CDR1 and CDR2 from the germline V gene are SGHRS and YFSETQ. Trimming pared 3 bases from V and 4 bases from J, leaving 13 bases between. The CDR3 here is CASSSGPEVNEKLFF. The CDR3, as DNA: TGCGCCAGCAGCTCTGGACCGGAGGTTAATGAAAAACTGTTTTTT. Based on the CDR3 plus reference TRBV5-1 and TRBJ1-4, the full variable domain is KAGVTQTPRYLIKTRGQQVTLSCSPISGHRSVSWYQQTPGQGLQFLFEYFSETQRNKGNFPGRFSGRQFSNSRSEMNVSTLELGDSALYLCASSSGPEVNEKLFFGSGTQLSVL.

The rearrangement uses TRBV28 and TRBJ2-5, with 9 bases lining up with TRBD1. The CDR3 has 15 amino acids. Unmatched junction bases numbered 7, after V lost 3 bases and J lost 5 bases. Per germline, CDR1 MDHEN and CDR2 SYDVKM. CDR3 sequence reads: CASSLSTGGAETQYF. CDR3 in DNA: TGTGCCAGCAGTTTGTCAACAGGGGGCGCGGAGACCCAGTACTTC.

The gene calls are TRBV30 and TRBJ1-1; D gene ambiguous. CDR3 length: 13 amino acids. The V gene's germline CDR1 is GTSNPN and CDR2 SVGIG (reference sequence). Trimming pared 5 bases from V and 4 bases from J, leaving 14 bases between. CDR3 bases: TGTGCCTGGGGAAATAGTCTGTCCACTGAAGCTTTCTTT. Translating gives CAWGNSLSTEAFF.

The chain has TRBV27 and TRBJ2-4, with D perhaps TRBD2 (7 bases). The CDR3 spans 15 residues. V was trimmed by 6 bases and J by 8 bases, leaving 20 bases between them. CDR1 is MNHEY, CDR2 SMNVEV, per germline (reference sequence). The CDR3 protein is CASRGGASGTYIQYF. CDR3 nucleotides: TGTGCCAGCAGGGGGGGGGCTAGCGGTACGTACATTCAGTACTTC.

The chain carries TRBV18 and TRBJ2-1; 9 bases agree with TRBD2. CDR1 is KGHSH and CDR2 is LQKENI in the germline V gene. Trimming cost V 6 bases and J 6 bases; bases outside gene matches: 6. The CDR3 sequence is 14 residues long. In DNA, the CDR3 is TGTGCCAGCTCCCTAGGCGGGGGGGCCAATGAGCAGTTCTTC. This encodes CASSLGGGANEQFF.

The CDR3 is CASSTGTSGEQYF. CDR3 coding DNA: TGTGCCAGCAGTACCGGGACTAGCGGAGAGCAGTACTTC. The chain combines TRBV27 with TRBJ2-7, with 11 bases fitting TRBD2. V dropped 5 bases and J dropped 7; count of bases not matched to a gene: 4. The CDR3 consists of 13 residues. Germline lookup yields CDR1 MNHEY and CDR2 SMNVEV (reference sequence).

The chain links TRBV6-5 to TRBJ1-6; 7 nucleotides line up with TRBD1. The length of the CDR3 is 14 residues. V was clipped by 6 bases and J by 8 bases; unmatched bases: 7. The V gene's germline CDR1 is MNHEY and CDR2 SVGAGI. Written as DNA, the CDR3 is TGTGCCAGCAGCACCGGGACAGCGCATTCACCCCTCCACTTT. This translates into CASSTGTAHSPLHF.